This T cell receptor (beta chain) was captured in a study of blood T cell repertoires in COVID-19. The V gene end was trimmed by 4 bases and the J gene end by 4 bases; junction bases not matched to a gene: 2. The CDR3 spans 14 residues. Germline V gives CDR1 LGHDT, CDR2 YNNKEL (reference sequence). This clone was counted between two and nine times. Here immunoSEQ multiplex PCR was the method, and the copy in TCRdb shows in-frame clones only, minus some. The sample includes approximately 180,000 clones, 65% to 80% seen only once; the top ten take about a sixth. The chain uses TRBV3-1 (or the pseudogene TRBV3-2) and TRBJ1-2; 11 nucleotides align to TRBD1. The TCR comes from a woman aged 45-65 years with acute COVID-19. The material sequenced was PBMCs or T cells enriched from blood (not recorded which). The CDR3 protein is CASSPGTGGYGYTF. Written as DNA, the CDR3 is TGTGCCAGCAGCCCCGGGACAGGGGGCTATGGCTACACCTTC.